One and the same sample provided the 30 T cell receptor beta chains below, sequenced in a study of cytomegalovirus exposure and HLA in healthy donors. PCR employed 60 Vbeta and 13 Jbeta primers. Method: immunoSEQ multiplex PCR; TCRdb's copy keeps in-frame clones and lacks some. The table lists 200,000 to 300,000 clones, about four fifths of them singletons. Material for sequencing was PBMCs. Receptor source: a woman aged 40 to 49 in good health and CMV-seropositive.

The chain combines TRBV28 with TRBJ1-5; D is perhaps TRBD1 (6 bases). The V gene's germline CDR1 is MDHEN and CDR2 SYDVKM. V dropped 3 bases and J dropped 4 bases, with 19 bases sitting between them. CDR3 size: 17 residues. CDR3 coding DNA: TGTGCCAGCAGTTTCCCCCAACAGGGAAACCTTAATCAGCCCCAGCATTTT. Translation gives CASSFPQQGNLNQPQHF.

This clone came up once. The chain carries TRBV7-2 and TRBJ1-2; TRBD1 might be the D (5 bases). The CDR3 has 13 amino acids. Trimming pared 5 bases from V and 3 bases from J, leaving 10 bases between. CDR1 is SGHTA, CDR2 FQGNSA, per germline. As DNA, the CDR3 is TGTGCCAGCAGCGCTGGGGGGGACTATGGCTACACCTTC. Amino acids: CASSAGGDYGYTF.

This sequence joins TRBV5-1 and TRBJ1-4; tentatively, D is TRBD1 (6 bases). The CDR3 length is 15 residues. V gave up 0 bases and J gave up 7 bases, with 13 bases separating them. Germline CDR1 SGHRS, CDR2 YFSETQ. The CDR3 DNA is TGCGCCAGCAGCTTGGCCGGCAGGGGACGTGAAAAACTGTTTTTT. It yields the protein CASSLAGRGREKLFF.

The chain uses TRBV19 and TRBJ1-5; D gene ambiguous. The CDR3 has 15 amino acids. Germline values: CDR1 LNHDA, CDR2 SQIVND (reference sequence). Trimming stripped 3 bases from V and 0 bases from J, with 9 bases between. The CDR3, as DNA: TGTGCCAGTAGTATCCCCAGTCTTAGCAATCAGCCCCAGCATTTT. This codes for CASSIPSLSNQPQHF.

This chain joins TRBV9 and TRBJ2-5; 9 nucleotides line up with TRBD2. The germline V gene has CDR1 SGDLS and CDR2 YYNGEE. The CDR3 length is 16 residues. Losses at the gene ends were 0 bases for V and 2 bases for J; bases not matched to a gene: 5. CDR3 nucleotide sequence: TGTGCCAGCAGCGTAGGTGCGGGAGGGTGGCAAGAGACCCAGTACTTC. Translation: CASSVGAGGWQETQYF.

This CDR3 reads CASRDSSRYEQYF. CDR3 coding DNA: TGTGCCAGCCGGGACTCGTCACGCTACGAGCAGTACTTC. The chain has TRBV27 and TRBJ2-7, with a tentative D call TRBD2 (6 bases). Trimming took off 8 bases at V and 3 bases at J, with 14 bases between the two ends. CDR1 is MNHEY and CDR2 is SMNVEV in the germline V gene (reference sequence). This CDR3 region has 13 residues.

V is TRBV28 and J is TRBJ2-7; no reliable D call. V lost 1 base, J lost 3 bases, and 10 bases lay in between. Germline V gene sequence: CDR1 MDHEN, CDR2 SYDVKM. The CDR3 extends over 14 amino acids. This CDR3 reads CASSLSGSRYEQYF. The CDR3 DNA reads TGTGCCAGCAGTTTATCAGGATCCCGCTACGAGCAGTACTTC. The full variable domain, with the rest looked up from reference TRBV28 and TRBJ2-7, is DVKVTQSSRYLVKRTGEKVFLECVQDMDHENMFWYRQDPGLGLRLIYFSYDVKMKEKGDIPEGYSVSREKKERFSLILESASTNQTSMYLCASSLSGSRYEQYFGPGTRLTVT.

V usage is TRBV5-5 and J usage is TRBJ2-1, with TRBD2 identical over 9 bases. The germline CDR1 and CDR2 sequences are SGHKS and YYEKEE (reference sequence). The CDR3 runs 16 residues. J gave up 2 bases and V 4 bases, and 7 bases lay outside the gene matches. CDR3 coding DNA: TGTGCCAGCAGCCCTAGCGGGATGATCGCCTACAATGAGCAGTTCTTC. It encodes CASSPSGMIAYNEQFF.

This clone has only one observation. At one end, the junction sequence differs from germline, possibly due to a read error. The rearrangement links TRBV7-7 to TRBJ2-1; maybe TRBD1 (5 bases). Germline lookup yields CDR1 SSHAT and CDR2 FNYEAQ (reference sequence). The CDR3 spans 15 residues. DNA of the CDR3: TGTGCTAGCAGCTTGTATCAGGGCTCCTACAATGAGCAGTTCTTC. Translation: CASSLYQGSYNEQFF. Complete variable domain (other parts from reference TRBV7-7 and TRBJ2-1): GAGVSQSPRYKVTKRGQDVTLRCDPISSHATLYWYQQALGQGPEFLTYFNYEAQPDKSGLPSDRFSAERPEGSISTLTIQRTEQRDSAMYRCASSLYQGSYNEQFFGPGTRLTVL.

This chain uses TRBV13 with TRBJ1-1; 10 nucleotides line up with TRBD1. Germline assignment: CDR1 PRHDT and CDR2 FYEKMQ (reference sequence). The CDR3 totals 13 residues. Trimming took 5 bases from V and 6 from J; bases not matched to a gene: 3. DNA for the CDR3: TGTGCCAGCAGCCGACAGGGGGCCGCTGAAGCTTTCTTT. Residues: CASSRQGAAEAFF.

This chain links TRBV7-3 with TRBJ1-2, with D unclear. V lost 4 bases and J lost 8, with 14 bases in between. Germline assignment: CDR1 SGHTA and CDR2 FQGTGA. The CDR3 spans 13 residues. Here the CDR3 DNA reads TGTGCCAGCAGCTCGCCCGGACTAGTCGGCTACACCTTC. Its translation: CASSSPGLVGYTF.

The V gene is TRBV5-1, the J gene TRBJ2-1; perhaps TRBD2 as D (6 bases). The V end lost 2 bases, the J end lost 6 bases, and 12 bases lay between the germline ends. This CDR3 is 14 amino acids long. Germline CDR1 is SGHRS and CDR2 is YFSETQ. As DNA, the CDR3 is TGCGCCAGCAGCTTAGGCGGGATTCTCAATGAGCAGTTCTTC. Its protein product is CASSLGGILNEQFF.

This chain links TRBV27 with TRBJ2-7; 10 nucleotides line up with TRBD1. The CDR3 runs to 16 residues. CDR1 MNHEY and CDR2 SMNVEV come from the germline V gene (reference sequence). Trimming at V came to 8 bases and at J to 3 bases, leaving 13 bases not matched to a gene. The CDR3 protein is CASQVWGGQGNYEQYF. For the CDR3, the DNA is TGTGCCAGCCAGGTGTGGGGGGGACAGGGGAACTACGAGCAGTACTTC.

The sample holds a few counts of this clone. V is TRBV6-5 and J is TRBJ1-6; D is unresolved. Trimming removed 8 bases from V and 8 bases from J, with 16 bases in between. Per germline, CDR1 MNHEY and CDR2 SVGAGI. This CDR3 spans 14 amino acids. The CDR3: CASSPSRRDSPLHF. The CDR3 DNA follows: TGTGCCAGCTCTCCATCGAGGAGAGATTCACCCCTCCACTTT.

This clone was observed once. The chain uses TRBV11-3 and TRBJ2-3, with 12 positions matching TRBD2. Germline trimming cut 5 bases from V and 5 bases from J; bases unmatched to any gene: 17. The germline gives CDR1 SGHNT, CDR2 YENEEA. This CDR3 comprises 19 residues. The CDR3 DNA sequence: TGTGCCAGCAGCCGGGGTGTTTCTAGCGGGAGGGATTACAGAGATACGCAGTATTTT. It is translated as CASSRGVSSGRDYRDTQYF.

The J gene is TRBJ2-5, the V gene TRBV6-6; D gene unclear. The germline CDR1 and CDR2 sequences are MNHNY and SVGAGI (reference sequence). The CDR3 totals 11 residues. Trimming took 5 bases from V and 5 from J, leaving 6 bases between them. The DNA of the CDR3 is TGTGCCAGCAGTCTTTCGGAGACCCAGTACTTC. It translates to CASSLSETQYF.

The V and J genes are TRBV11-3 and TRBJ2-5, with 14 bases aligning to TRBD2. TRBJ2-7 explains the end of the DNA better; the J call may be wrong. This CDR3 has 16 amino acids. CDR1 SGHNT and CDR2 YENEEA come from the germline V gene. This chain's CDR3 is CASSAGTSGRLNEQYF. DNA of the CDR3: TGTGCCAGCAGCGCCGGGACTAGCGGGAGACTCAACGAGCAGTACTTC.

This sequence joins TRBV2 and TRBJ2-2; D gene unclear. V lost 4 bases and J lost 8, with 17 bases in between. The CDR3 loop spans 15 amino acids. Germline V gives CDR1 SNHLY, CDR2 FYNNEI. The CDR3 loop is CASSVAGRGSGELFF. The CDR3 nucleotides read TGTGCCAGCAGTGTGGCAGGTCGTGGATCAGGGGAGCTGTTTTTT.

The gene calls are TRBV2 and TRBJ2-3, with TRBD2 as a possible D gene (5 bases). The germline V and J ends were trimmed by 6 bases and 2 bases, with 15 bases remaining between them. Per germline, CDR1 SNHLY and CDR2 FYNNEI. The CDR3 runs 15 residues. CDR3 bases: TGTGCCAGCAGGAGGACCGAGGGCCCCACAGATACGCAGTATTTT. Protein product: CASRRTEGPTDTQYF.

CDR3 bases: TGTGCCAGCAGAGGGGACAGGGGGCCCGAGCAGTACTTC. Translating gives CASRGDRGPEQYF. This rearrangement joins TRBV6-5 to TRBJ2-7; 12 nucleotides align to TRBD1. The CDR3 is made up of 13 amino acids. Germline values: CDR1 MNHEY, CDR2 SVGAGI. The J segment lost 6 bases and the V segment lost 6 bases, leaving 3 bases of the junction unmatched.

This chain connects TRBV4-2 to TRBJ2-6, with D maybe TRBD2 (6 bases). The CDR3 length is 16 residues. CDR1 LGHNA and CDR2 YNFKEQ come from the germline V gene. The ends were cut back, 7 bases at V and 2 bases at J, with 15 bases in the middle. CDR3 in DNA: TGTGCCAGCACCTCCGTGGGGGGTACTGGGGCCAACGTCCTGACTTTC. Amino acid sequence: CASTSVGGTGANVLTF.

The count of this clone is one. CDR3 protein: CASSGPAGGLADTQYF. DNA for the CDR3: TGTGCCAGCAGTGGCCCAGCGGGAGGCTTAGCAGATACGCAGTATTTT. V gene TRBV25-1 combines with J gene TRBJ2-3; 9 nucleotides match TRBD2. The germline CDR1 and CDR2 sequences are MGHDK and SYGVNS. V was clipped by 4 bases and J by 4 bases; unmatched bases: 9. The CDR3 is made up of 16 amino acids.

This clone was observed a few times. The chain combines TRBV29-1 with TRBJ1-2; 8 bases align to TRBD1. The CDR3 contains 14 residues. Germline V lookup: CDR1 SQVTM, CDR2 ANQGSEA. Losses at the gene ends were 0 bases for V and 6 bases for J; bases not matched to a gene: 6. CDR3 amino acids: CSVEDRQGLNGYTF. In nucleotides, the CDR3 is TGCAGCGTTGAAGATCGACAGGGGCTGAATGGCTACACCTTC.

This clone was found a few times. V is TRBV30 and J is TRBJ1-2; 7 nucleotides agree with TRBD1. Per the germline V gene, CDR1 is GTSNPN and CDR2 is SVGIG (reference sequence). The CDR3 is 14 amino acids. V dropped 7 bases and J dropped 1; count of bases not matched to a gene: 9. The CDR3 DNA follows: TGTGCCTTTGCCCGGGACAGCCTTAACTATGGCTACACCTTC. It is translated as CAFARDSLNYGYTF. Full variable domain (outside the CDR3, taken from reference TRBV30 and TRBJ1-2): SQTIHQWPATLVQPVGSPLSLECTVEGTSNPNLYWYRQAAGRGLQLLFYSVGIGQISSEVPQNLSASRPQDRQFILSSKKLLLSDSGFYLCAFARDSLNYGYTFGSGTRLTVV.

This chain links TRBV27 with TRBJ2-7; D perhaps matches TRBD2 (5 bases). Trimming took 4 bases from V and 7 from J, leaving 23 bases between them. The CDR3 sequence is 16 residues long. Germline loops: CDR1 MNHEY, CDR2 SMNVEV (reference sequence). In nucleotides, the CDR3 is TGTGCCAGCAGTTCACAGTCTCGGGGATCATTGGGGGAGCAGTACTTC. Its translation: CASSSQSRGSLGEQYF.

This chain connects TRBV19 to TRBJ2-7; D is perhaps TRBD2 (6 bases). V lost 0 bases and J 0 bases, leaving 18 bases between the germline ends. The CDR3 has 18 amino acids. The germline V gene encodes CDR1 LNHDA and CDR2 SQIVND (reference sequence). As DNA, the CDR3 is TGTGCCAGTAGTATAGAGGGGGGTGGGCAGCCGAGCTCCTACGAGCAGTACTTC. This translates into CASSIEGGGQPSSYEQYF.

V is TRBV9 and J is TRBJ1-2, with TRBD1 matching over 8 bases. After removal of 5 bases from V and 4 bases from J, the junction contained 10 bases not matched to a gene. Germline lookup yields CDR1 SGDLS and CDR2 YYNGEE. CDR3 length equals 15 residues. The CDR3 protein is CASSSRRTGSYGYTF. CDR3 DNA sequence: TGTGCCAGCAGTTCCCGGCGGACAGGGAGCTATGGCTACACCTTC.

This chain uses TRBV6-1 with TRBJ1-1, with 7 positions matching TRBD1. CDR1 is MNHNS and CDR2 is SASEGT in the germline V gene. Losses at the gene ends were 5 bases for V and 1 base for J; bases not matched to a gene: 4. The CDR3 is 14 amino acids. CDR3 region: CASSTTGENTEAFF. CDR3 coding DNA: TGTGCCAGCAGTACTACAGGGGAGAACACTGAAGCTTTCTTT.

The rearrangement joins TRBV18 to TRBJ2-2, with 8 bases aligning to TRBD2. The CDR3 sequence is 17 residues long. The germline V gene encodes CDR1 KGHSH and CDR2 LQKENI. J was trimmed by 1 base and V by 3 bases; bases with no gene match: 7. The CDR3 loop is CASSPSSGRRNTGELFF. The CDR3, as DNA: TGTGCCAGCTCACCGTCGAGCGGGAGAAGGAACACCGGGGAGCTGTTTTTT. Variable domain in full (rest from reference TRBV18 and TRBJ2-2): NAGVMQNPRHLVRRRGQEARLRCSPMKGHSHVYWYRQLPEEGLKFMVYLQKENIIDESGMPKERFSAEFPKEGPSILRIQQVVRGDSAAYFCASSPSSGRRNTGELFFGEGSRLTVL.

The rearrangement links TRBV7-6 to TRBJ2-5; D possibly corresponds to TRBD2 (5 bases). The CDR3 runs 13 residues. The germline V gene has CDR1 SGHVS and CDR2 FNYEAQ. Trimming shortened V by 5 bases and J by 5 bases, and 12 bases separated the two germline ends. CDR3: CASSKAWRETQYF. The CDR3, as DNA: TGTGCCAGCAGCAAAGCTTGGAGGGAGACCCAGTACTTC.